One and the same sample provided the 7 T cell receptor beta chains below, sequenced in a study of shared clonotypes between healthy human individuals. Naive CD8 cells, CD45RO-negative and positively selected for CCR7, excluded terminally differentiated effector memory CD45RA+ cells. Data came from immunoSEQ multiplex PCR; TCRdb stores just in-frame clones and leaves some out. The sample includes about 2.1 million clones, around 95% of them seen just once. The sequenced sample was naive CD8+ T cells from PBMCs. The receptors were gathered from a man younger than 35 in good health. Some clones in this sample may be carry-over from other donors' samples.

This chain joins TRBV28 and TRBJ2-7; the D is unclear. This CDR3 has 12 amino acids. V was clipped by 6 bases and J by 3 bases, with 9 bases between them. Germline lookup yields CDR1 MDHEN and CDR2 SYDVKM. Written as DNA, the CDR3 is TGTGCCAGCAGCCCCGTCGGCTACGAGCAGTACTTC. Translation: CASSPVGYEQYF.

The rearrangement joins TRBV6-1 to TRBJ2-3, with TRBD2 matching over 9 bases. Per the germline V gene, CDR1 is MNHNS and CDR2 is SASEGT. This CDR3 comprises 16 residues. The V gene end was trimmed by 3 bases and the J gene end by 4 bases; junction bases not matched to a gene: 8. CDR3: CASSEYRREGPDTQYF. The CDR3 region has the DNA TGTGCCAGCAGTGAGTACCGGCGGGAGGGACCAGATACGCAGTATTTT.

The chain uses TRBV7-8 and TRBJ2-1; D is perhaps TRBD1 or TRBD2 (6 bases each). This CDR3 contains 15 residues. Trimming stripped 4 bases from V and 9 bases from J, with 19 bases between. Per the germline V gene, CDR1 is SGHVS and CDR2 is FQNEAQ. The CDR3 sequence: CASSSPGAERVEQFF. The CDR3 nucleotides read TGTGCCAGCAGCTCCCCGGGGGCCGAGCGGGTTGAGCAGTTCTTC.

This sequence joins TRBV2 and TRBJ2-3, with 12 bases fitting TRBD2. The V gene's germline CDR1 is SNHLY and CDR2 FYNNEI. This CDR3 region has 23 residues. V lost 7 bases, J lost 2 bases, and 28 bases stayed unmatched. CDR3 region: CASTPPGTSGFHSNRILTDTQYF. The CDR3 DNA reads TGTGCCAGCACTCCCCCCGGGACTAGCGGGTTCCACTCAAATCGTATACTCACAGATACGCAGTATTTT.

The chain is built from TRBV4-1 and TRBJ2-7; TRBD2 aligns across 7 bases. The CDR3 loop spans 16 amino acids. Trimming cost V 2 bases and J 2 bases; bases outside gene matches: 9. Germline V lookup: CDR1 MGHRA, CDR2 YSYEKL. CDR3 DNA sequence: TGCGCCAGCAGCCAACGGATGGCTAGCGGAGCCTACGAGCAGTACTTC. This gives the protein CASSQRMASGAYEQYF.

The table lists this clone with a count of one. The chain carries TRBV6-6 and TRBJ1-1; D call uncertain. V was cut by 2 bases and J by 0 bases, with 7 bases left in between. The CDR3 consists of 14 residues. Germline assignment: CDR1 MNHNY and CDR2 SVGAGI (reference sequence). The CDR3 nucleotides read TGTGCCAGCAGTTACGACACCATGAACACTGAAGCTTTCTTT. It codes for CASSYDTMNTEAFF.

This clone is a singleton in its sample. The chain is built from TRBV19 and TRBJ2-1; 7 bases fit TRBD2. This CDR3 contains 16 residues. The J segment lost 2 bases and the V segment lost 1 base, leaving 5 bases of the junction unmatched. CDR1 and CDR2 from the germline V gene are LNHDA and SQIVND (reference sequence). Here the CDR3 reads CASSIVGGSAYNEQFF. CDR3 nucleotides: TGTGCCAGTAGTATAGTGGGCGGGAGTGCCTACAATGAGCAGTTCTTC.